These 23 T cell receptor beta chains originate from one sample sequenced in a study of T cells in Graves' hyperthyroidism and ophthalmopathy. Template material for amplifying TCR beta CDR3 regions consisted of RNA transcripts. Primed by the HTBI set, a first-round RT-PCR was run on the TCR CDR3. TCRdb redid the calling of the multiplex PCR reads with MiXCR, one entry per CDR3 protein. The sample records approximately 400,000 distinct CDR3 sequences, around 18% being singletons. Sequenced input: blood. Receptors were obtained from a man between 18 and 29 years old with Graves' ophthalmopathy.

V gene TRBV10-1 combines with J gene TRBJ2-7; 10 bases align to TRBD1. V shed 4 bases, J shed 1 base, and the junction held 7 bases outside the gene matches. The CDR3 covers 16 residues. From germline, CDR1 is WNHNN and CDR2 SYGVQD (reference sequence). CDR3 DNA: TGCGCCAGCAGTGGGCCACCGGGACAGGGGTCCTACGAGCAGTACTTC. It specifies CASSGPPGQGSYEQYF.

This clonotype was counted many times. J is TRBJ2-7 and V is TRBV20-1; D not certain. Germline V gene lookup returns CDR1 DFQATT and CDR2 SNEGSKA (reference sequence). The CDR3 spans 14 residues. Trimming took 6 bases from V and 0 from J, leaving 15 bases between them. CDR3: CSALPQEPSYEQYF. The DNA for the CDR3 is TGCAGTGCCCTGCCGCAGGAACCCTCCTACGAGCAGTACTTC.

This clonotype showed up just a few times. The rearrangement joins TRBV27 to TRBJ1-3; 11 nucleotides align to TRBD1. J gave up 2 bases and V 4 bases, and 7 bases lay outside the gene matches. This CDR3 spans 17 amino acids. The germline CDR1 and CDR2 sequences are MNHEY and SMNVEV (reference sequence). The CDR3 reads CASSSGTGGLTGNTIYF. The CDR3 nucleotides are TGTGCCAGCAGTTCCGGGACAGGGGGATTAACTGGAAACACCATATATTTT.

This clonotype was picked up many times. The chain is built from TRBV6-1 and TRBJ1-5; no firm D call. Looked up from germline, CDR1 is MNHNS and CDR2 is SASEGT. V dropped 9 bases and J dropped 4 bases, with 10 bases sitting between them. The CDR3 is 12 amino acids. The DNA of the CDR3 is TGTGCCAGTCGAGTTGCGAATCAGCCCCAGCATTTT. Its protein product is CASRVANQPQHF.

As to this clonotype: Just one base apart from a much larger clone, this may be a read error. The chain carries TRBV2 and TRBJ1-1; 12 nucleotides match TRBD1. The CDR3 sequence is 12 residues long. CDR1 is SNHLY and CDR2 is FYNNEI in the germline V gene. With V trimmed by 10 bases and J by 7 bases, 4 bases remained unmatched. This CDR3 reads CATWDRGLEAFF. CDR3 nucleotides: TGTGCCACCTGGGACAGGGGGCTTGAAGCTTTCTTT.

The V call is TRBV29-1, the J call TRBJ1-2, with D possibly being TRBD1 (5 bases). From germline, CDR1 is SQVTM and CDR2 ANQGSEA. CDR3 length: 11 residues. V gave up 2 bases and J gave up 4 bases, with 5 bases separating them. The CDR3 bases are TGCAGCGTTGAAACAGGCTATGGCTACACCTTC. As protein: CSVETGYGYTF.

The gene calls are TRBV6-5 and TRBJ2-3; a possible D gene is TRBD2 (6 bases). V was shortened by 1 base and J by 2 bases, with 10 bases between the two germline ends. The germline V gene has CDR1 MNHEY and CDR2 SVGAGI. The CDR3 totals 15 residues. The CDR3: CASSYWTGDTDTQYF. As DNA, the CDR3 is TGTGCCAGCAGTTACTGGACGGGGGACACAGATACGCAGTATTTT.

CDR3 sequence: CASSDGTARRSATNEKLFF. CDR3 in DNA: TGTGCCAGCAGTGACGGGACAGCGAGGCGTTCCGCAACTAATGAAAAACTGTTTTTT. The chain joins TRBV2 to TRBJ1-4; 7 positions agree with TRBD1. With 3 bases clipped from V and 0 bases from J, the junction kept 13 bases outside the gene matches. The CDR3 contains 19 residues. Germline CDR1 is SNHLY and CDR2 is FYNNEI.

This clonotype came up a few times. The gene calls are TRBV5-1 and TRBJ2-5; a possible D gene is TRBD1 (5 bases). CDR1 and CDR2 (germline): SGHRS, YFSETQ. The CDR3 has 14 residues. Trimming stripped 0 bases from V and 1 base from J, with 7 bases between. CDR3 residues: CASSLEGRQETQYF. In DNA, the CDR3 is TGCGCCAGCAGCTTGGAGGGGCGCCAAGAGACCCAGTACTTC.

This clonotype was observed many times. This chain uses TRBV11-2 with TRBJ2-7, with unresolved D. The CDR3 is 13 residues long. Trimming took 1 base from V and 2 from J, leaving 6 bases between them. Germline CDR1 is SGHAT and CDR2 is FQNNGV. In DNA form, the CDR3 reads TGTGCCAGCAGCTTAGGGCAGACCTACGAGCAGTACTTC. Protein product: CASSLGQTYEQYF.

This clonotype was counted ten times or more. This chain joins TRBV11-2 and TRBJ2-7; TRBD2 matches at 11 bases. The CDR3 has 17 residues. Trimming cost V 5 bases and J 1 base; bases outside gene matches: 10. The germline gives CDR1 SGHAT, CDR2 FQNNGV. CDR3 region: CASSPTLAGGGSYEQYF. CDR3 in DNA: TGTGCCAGCAGCCCAACGCTAGCGGGGGGTGGATCCTACGAGCAGTACTTC.

This clonotype was seen at least ten times. The chain recombines TRBV7-8 with TRBJ2-3; 8 bases fit TRBD1. The germline CDR1 and CDR2 sequences are SGHVS and FQNEAQ. Losses at the gene ends were 3 bases for V and 1 base for J; bases not matched to a gene: 3. The CDR3 spans 15 residues. This CDR3 reads CASSFTQGGTDTQYF. CDR3 nucleotides: TGTGCCAGCAGCTTCACACAGGGGGGCACAGATACGCAGTATTTT.

Ten or more counts support this clonotype. This chain joins TRBV9 and TRBJ1-1, with 7 bases fitting TRBD1. The germline V gene has CDR1 SGDLS and CDR2 YYNGEE. The CDR3 has 15 amino acids. The junction had 7 bases not matched to a gene; V was cut back by 0 bases and J by 5 bases. CDR3 sequence (DNA): TGTGCCAGCAGCGTAGCTACAGGGGTAGAGACTGAAGCTTTCTTT. It specifies CASSVATGVETEAFF.

The DNA for the CDR3 is TGTGCCAGCGGACCGGGACAGGGGGAAGAGACCCAGTACTTC. Translation gives CASGPGQGEETQYF. V is TRBV10-3 and J is TRBJ2-5; 11 bases align to TRBD1. Per the germline V gene, CDR1 is ENHRY and CDR2 is SYGVKD. Trimming removed 10 bases from V and 3 bases from J; junction bases left unmatched: 7. There are 14 residues in the CDR3.

This clonotype was observed at least ten times. The rearrangement uses TRBV7-2 and TRBJ2-5; possibly TRBD1 or TRBD2 for D (5 bases each). CDR3 length: 14 residues. The ends were cut back, 0 bases at V and 5 bases at J, with 10 bases in the middle. The V gene's germline CDR1 is SGHTA and CDR2 FQGNSA. The CDR3 DNA follows: TGTGCCAGCAGCTTAGCGGGGGTAGGGGAGACCCAGTACTTC. It translates to CASSLAGVGETQYF.

V and J are TRBV2 and TRBJ1-1; the D is unclear. CDR1 is SNHLY, CDR2 FYNNEI, per germline. The CDR3 spans 14 residues. The V and J ends lost 3 bases and 2 bases respectively, with 10 bases between them. The CDR3 loop reads CASSEAATNTEAFF. DNA for the CDR3: TGTGCCAGCAGTGAGGCAGCGACCAACACTGAAGCTTTCTTT.

Turning to this clonotype: A much larger clone differs by one base, so this may be a read error. This chain uses TRBV7-2 with TRBJ2-3; D might be TRBD1 or TRBD2, each matching 5 bases. In germline, CDR1 is SGHTA, CDR2 FQGNSA. Trimming removed 0 bases from V and 2 bases from J, with 12 bases in between. CDR3 size: 16 residues. CDR3 region: CASSLAGDLLTDTQYF. The DNA of the CDR3 is TGTGCCAGCAGCTTAGCGGGGGACCTTCTCACAGATACGCAGTATTTT.

In this sample, this clonotype turned up many times. The chain uses TRBV11-2 and TRBJ2-7, with 9 bases fitting TRBD2. The CDR3 consists of 16 residues. V lost 0 bases and J lost 3; bases outside the gene matches: 6. The germline gives CDR1 SGHAT, CDR2 FQNNGV. In nucleotides, the CDR3 is TGTGCCAGCAGCTTAGAATGGCCTAGCGGGGACTACGAGCAGTACTTC. Translated: CASSLEWPSGDYEQYF.

Many counts were recorded for this clonotype. This chain links TRBV7-8 with TRBJ1-2, with no clear D. The CDR3 loop spans 13 amino acids. The V and J ends lost 1 base and 2 bases respectively, with 5 bases between them. Germline-derived CDR1 and CDR2 are SGHVS and FQNEAQ. CDR3 region: CASSLGINYGYTF. The CDR3 DNA follows: TGTGCCAGCAGCTTAGGAATAAACTATGGCTACACCTTC.

This clonotype was detected many times. The chain links TRBV2 to TRBJ1-4; no clear D gene. Trimming left V 3 bases short and J 8 bases short, with 16 bases between. CDR3 length: 15 amino acids. The germline V gene has CDR1 SNHLY and CDR2 FYNNEI. Here the CDR3 reads CASSEEPPWGEKLFF. In DNA, the CDR3 is TGTGCCAGCAGTGAGGAGCCACCCTGGGGAGAAAAACTGTTTTTT.

A word on this clonotype: The junction departs from germline at one end; a sequencing error may be responsible. The chain employs TRBV5-1 and TRBJ2-7, with D maybe TRBD1 (5 bases). The germline V gene has CDR1 SGHRS and CDR2 YFSETQ. This CDR3 has 14 amino acids. CDR3 DNA: TGCACCAGCAGCTTGGAACAGGCGACCTACGAGCAGTACTTC. Residues: CTSSLEQATYEQYF.

This clonotype showed up many times. The chain employs TRBV3-1 and TRBJ2-1; D not resolved. CDR3 length: 13 residues. Trimming removed 4 bases at V and 6 bases at J, with 10 bases between. CDR1 LGHDT and CDR2 YNNKEL come from the germline V gene (reference sequence). The DNA of the CDR3 is TGTGCCAGCAGCCCTGACGGGCGCAATGAGCAGTTCTTC. The encoded protein is CASSPDGRNEQFF.

The chain uses TRBV10-3 and TRBJ2-1, with TRBD2 identical over 8 bases. Germline CDR1 ENHRY, CDR2 SYGVKD. The CDR3 is 16 amino acids. V gave up 7 bases and J gave up 2 bases; unmatched junction bases: 10. The CDR3 nucleotides are TGTGCCATCACCAGTTCGGCGGGGGGCGCCTACAATGAGCAGTTCTTC. It translates to CAITSSAGGAYNEQFF.